The 17 T cell receptor beta chains below come from one sample, sequenced in a study of a mutant IDH1 vaccine in newly diagnosed glioma. Indicated time point: baseline, week 1 (first vaccination visit). Treatment denoted: pre-vaccination baseline after standard-of-care therapy. Produced via immunoSEQ multiplex PCR; TCRdb's table is partial and in-frame only. The table includes roughly 41,000 clones, roughly three quarters detected once. The input for sequencing was PBMCs, taken from a glioma patient treated with radiotherapy, temozolomide or both. These receptors came from a man aged 40-49 years with glioma. Some clones in this sample may be carry-over from other donors' samples.

The genes are TRBV2 and TRBJ1-4; 8 bases are a match to TRBD1. V gave up 6 bases and J gave up 7 bases; unmatched junction bases: 4. Germline V gives CDR1 SNHLY, CDR2 FYNNEI. The CDR3 length is 13 residues. As DNA, the CDR3 is TGTGCCAGCAGCCCGGACAGGGCTGAAAAACTGTTTTTT. This codes for CASSPDRAEKLFF.

The gene calls are TRBV4-1 and TRBJ2-5, with D unresolved. CDR1 MGHRA and CDR2 YSYEKL come from the germline V gene. This CDR3 has 14 amino acids. V lost 0 bases and J lost 3, with 8 bases in between. The CDR3 DNA follows: TGCGCCAGCAGCCAAGAACACTCCGAAGAGACCCAGTACTTC. Translating gives CASSQEHSEETQYF.

The CDR3 loop reads CAWWDRAFYGYTF. The CDR3 region has the DNA TGTGCCTGGTGGGACAGAGCTTTCTATGGCTACACCTTC. V and J are TRBV30 and TRBJ1-2, with 7 bases matching TRBD1. The J segment lost 4 bases and the V segment lost 5 bases, leaving 7 bases of the junction unmatched. Per germline, CDR1 GTSNPN and CDR2 SVGIG (reference sequence). The CDR3 loop spans 13 amino acids.

This sequence joins TRBV5-4 and TRBJ1-1; a weak D match, TRBD1 (6 bases). Trimming removed 0 bases at V and 0 bases at J, with 9 bases between. The CDR3 runs to 15 residues. Germline V CDR1 and CDR2: SGHNT, YYREEE (reference sequence). The CDR3: CASSLGGAMNTEAFF. The DNA of the CDR3 is TGTGCCAGCAGCTTGGGGGGGGCGATGAACACTGAAGCTTTCTTT.

The chain has TRBV5-4 and TRBJ1-4; 7 bases map to TRBD1. The CDR3 length is 15 residues. V gave up 2 bases and J gave up 4 bases; unmatched junction bases: 5. Germline assignment: CDR1 SGHNT and CDR2 YYREEE (reference sequence). CDR3 DNA: TGTGCCAGCAGCTTACCCGGGACAGTTAATGAAAAACTGTTTTTT. Translation gives CASSLPGTVNEKLFF.

V and J are TRBV5-1 and TRBJ1-2; the D is unclear. This CDR3 has 14 residues. Trimming removed 0 bases at V and 6 bases at J, with 12 bases between. Looked up from germline, CDR1 is SGHRS and CDR2 is YFSETQ. CDR3 coding DNA: TGCGCCAGCAGCTTGGCCGGAAGCAGGAATGGCTACACCTTC. It is translated as CASSLAGSRNGYTF.

CDR3 coding DNA: TGCGCCAGCAGCTTCCGTCCAATTTCGTTCGAGACCCAGTACTTC. Its translation: CASSFRPISFETQYF. The rearrangement joins TRBV5-1 to TRBJ2-5; D is unclear. This CDR3 comprises 15 residues. The V end was cut by 2 bases, the J end by 5 bases, with 16 bases between. Germline CDR1 is SGHRS and CDR2 is YFSETQ.

V gene TRBV7-9 combines with J gene TRBJ2-1; the D gene is possibly TRBD2 (6 bases). Trimming stripped 3 bases from V and 3 bases from J, with 15 bases between. The CDR3 extends over 16 amino acids. Germline V gene data show CDR1 as SEHNR and CDR2 as FQNEAQ (reference sequence). CDR3 in amino acids: CASSLVPSGHYNEQFF. CDR3 bases: TGTGCCAGCAGCTTGGTCCCCAGCGGGCACTACAATGAGCAGTTCTTC.

The chain recombines TRBV5-4 with TRBJ2-2, with 9 bases identical to TRBD1. This CDR3 comprises 17 residues. Germline assignment: CDR1 SGHNT and CDR2 YYREEE (reference sequence). J gave up 8 bases and V 4 bases, and 15 bases lay outside the gene matches. The CDR3 loop reads CASSLPTGGGLAGELFF. In DNA form, the CDR3 reads TGTGCCAGCAGCCTTCCTACAGGGGGCGGGTTGGCAGGGGAGCTGTTTTTT.

V gene TRBV30 combines with J gene TRBJ2-7, with TRBD1 identical over 10 bases. V gave up 1 base and J gave up 7 bases; unmatched junction bases: 10. The CDR3 spans 15 residues. The germline V gene has CDR1 GTSNPN and CDR2 SVGIG (reference sequence). The DNA of the CDR3 is TGTGCCTGGAGTGAAAGGGACAGGGGAGAGTGGGAGCAGTACTTC. Encoded protein: CAWSERDRGEWEQYF.

A few counts support this clone. The V call is TRBV23-1, the J call TRBJ1-1, with 7 bases identical to TRBD1. TRBV23-1 is flagged as an ORF with uncertain function. This CDR3 spans 13 amino acids. V shed 2 bases and J 4 bases; nucleotides not matched to a gene: 1. CDR3: CASSQTGATEAFF. For the CDR3, the DNA is TGCGCCAGCAGTCAAACAGGGGCCACTGAAGCTTTCTTT.

Here the CDR3 reads CASSYQGGRSYEQYF. The CDR3 coding sequence is TGTGCCAGCAGTTATCAGGGGGGGAGGTCCTACGAGCAGTACTTC. V and J are TRBV6-6 and TRBJ2-7; D might be TRBD1 or TRBD2, each matching 7 bases. Germline V gives CDR1 MNHNY, CDR2 SVGAGI (reference sequence). Trimming cost V 3 bases and J 1 base, with 13 bases left between them. CDR3 length: 15 amino acids.

The V and J genes are TRBV6-5 and TRBJ2-5; 9 nucleotides match TRBD1. V was pared by 0 bases and J by 10 bases, with 3 bases of the junction left unmatched. The CDR3 has 13 amino acids. CDR1 and CDR2 from the germline V gene are MNHEY and SVGAGI. The CDR3 protein is CASSYSRQGDQYF. For the CDR3, the DNA is TGTGCCAGCAGTTACTCGAGACAGGGGGACCAGTACTTC.

V is TRBV4-2 and J is TRBJ2-3; TRBD2 matches at 9 bases. CDR3 length: 15 amino acids. Germline CDR1 reads LGHNA; CDR2 reads YNFKEQ. V lost 0 bases, J lost 4 bases, and 2 bases stayed unmatched. The DNA for the CDR3 is TGTGCCAGCAGCCAAGAGCGGGGGGGCCCAGATACGCAGTATTTT. It encodes CASSQERGGPDTQYF.

This clone was detected only a few times. The V call is TRBV7-8, the J call TRBJ1-2, with D maybe TRBD1 (5 bases). Trimming pared 0 bases from V and 8 bases from J, leaving 16 bases between. The V gene's germline CDR1 is SGHVS and CDR2 FQNEAQ. The CDR3 runs to 15 residues. The CDR3 coding sequence is TGTGCCAGCAGCTTAGCCGACGCAGGGACGCGGGGCTACACCTTC. This translates into CASSLADAGTRGYTF.

V and J are TRBV7-6 and TRBJ1-2, with D unclear. Germline V gene data show CDR1 as SGHVS and CDR2 as FNYEAQ. The CDR3 has 15 residues. Deletions cut 4 bases from V and 8 bases from J, with 20 bases between. The CDR3 nucleotides are TGTGCCAGCAGCTCTCTGGGCAGGACCCCTCGGGGCTACACCTTC. Translated: CASSSLGRTPRGYTF.

The chain carries TRBV6-5 and TRBJ1-6, with TRBD1 as a possible D gene (5 bases). Germline CDR1 MNHEY, CDR2 SVGAGI. This CDR3 has 15 amino acids. Between the trimmed V and J ends, which lost 4 bases and 0 bases, there was a span of 7 bases. The CDR3 bases are TGTGCCAGCAGTTGGCAGGGCTCCTATAATTCACCCCTCCACTTT. It translates to CASSWQGSYNSPLHF.